This is a list of T cell receptor beta chains from one sample in a study of blood T cell repertoires in COVID-19. Sequencing used immunoSEQ multiplex PCR; TCRdb keeps in-frame clones, though not all of them. The table has fewer than 200,000 clones, 88% seen once. The sample comprised peripheral blood. These TCRs come from a man aged 55 to 70 with acute or convalescent COVID-19. CDR3s include the opening cysteine and the closing phenylalanine or tryptophan. D genes are given only for firm matches. For some rows the clone size is stated as once, few or many, or as a class when expanded; others skip it.

TRBD1,NA,TRBJ1-2,TRBV6-6,TGTGCCAGCTCAGGGACAGACTATGGCTACACCTTC,CASSGTDYGYTF
NA,NA,TRBJ2-1,TRBV7-3,TGTGCCAGCAGCTTAACCCTCTTCAATGAGCAGTTCTTC,CASSLTLFNEQFF
NA,NA,TRBJ1-2,TRBV4-2,TGTGCCAGCAGCCACCCCGGTCAGGAGGTCTATGGCTACACCTTC,CASSHPGQEVYGYTF
TRBD1,NA,TRBJ1-5,TRBV19,TGTGCCAGTAGTGCATACACAGGGGATGGCAATCAGCCCCAGCATTTT,CASSAYTGDGNQPQHF
NA,once,TRBJ2-6,TRBV11-2,TGTGCCAGCAGCTTACGGGCCTCAGGGTCCAACGTCCTGACTTTC,CASSLRASGSNVLTF
NA,NA,TRBJ2-5,TRBV6-4,TGTGCCAGCAGTGTGACAGCGGGAGAGACCCAGTACTTC,CASSVTAGETQYF
NA,NA,TRBJ1-2,TRBV5-1,TGCGCCAGCAGCGGTCAGCCTACTACCCCCTTTAACTATGGCTACACCTTC,CASSGQPTTPFNYGYTF
NA,NA,TRBJ1-2,TRBV10-3,TGTGCCATCCTGCGGGCGGCTAACTATGGCTACACCTTC,CAILRAANYGYTF
NA,NA,TRBJ1-5,TRBV27,TGTGCCAGCAGTTTAAACCAGGGAAAGGGCAATCAGCCCCAGCATTTT,CASSLNQGKGNQPQHF
NA,NA,TRBJ1-6,TRBV10-3,TGTGCCATCAGTGAGTCGACAGGCCGGGATTCACCCCTCCACTTT,CAISESTGRDSPLHF
TRBD2,once,TRBJ2-3,TRBV7-3,TGTGCCAGCAGCTTAGATGCAGGGAGGGCCAGCGGGAGACCAGATACGCAGTATTTT,CASSLDAGRASGRPDTQYF
NA,NA,TRBJ1-3,TRBV19,TGTGCCAGTAGTAGGTTAGTCTCTGGAAACACCATATATTTT,CASSRLVSGNTIYF
TRBD1,NA,TRBJ1-2,TRBV9,TGTGCCAGCAGCGTAGGGGGACAGGGGATGGCTAACTATGGCTACACCTTC,CASSVGGQGMANYGYTF
NA,NA,TRBJ2-5,TRBV30,TGTGCCTGGAGGGAGAGCGCGTACCAAGAGACCCAGTACTTC,CAWRESAYQETQYF
NA,NA,TRBJ2-5,TRBV24-1,TGTGCCACCAGTGATTTCAGGGAGGAGGAGACCCAGTACTTC,CATSDFREEETQYF
TRBD1,NA,TRBJ1-2,TRBV29-1,TGCAGCGTCGTTACAGGGGGAGGCTACACCTTC,CSVVTGGGYTF
NA,few,TRBJ1-1,TRBV7-9,TGTGCCAGCAGCTTGGGGGGGGCCCAAATGGGCACTGAAGCTTTCTTT,CASSLGGAQMGTEAFF
NA,NA,TRBJ2-7,TRBV7-9,TGTGCCAGCAGCTTAGTACTCGGCTACGAGCAGTACTTC,CASSLVLGYEQYF
TRBD2,NA,TRBJ2-3,TRBV7-8,TGTGCCAGCAGCTTATTTGGGACTAGGGTGGGCACAGATACGCAGTATTTT,CASSLFGTRVGTDTQYF
NA,NA,TRBJ1-6,TRBV7-2,TGTGCCAGCTCCAGGGAGGTTTTCTGGGCCCTCCACTTT,CASSREVFWALHF
TRBD1,NA,TRBJ1-2,TRBV5-1,TGCGCCAGCACCTGGGACAGGTCTAACTATGGCTACACCTTC,CASTWDRSNYGYTF
NA,few,TRBJ1-5,TRBV12-3/TRBV12-4,TGTGCCAGCAGTTGGACAGTTCAGCCCCAGCATTTT,CASSWTVQPQHF
TRBD2,NA,TRBJ2-5,TRBV27,TGTGCCAGCAGTCTTAGGGGAGGGGTGCGAAGACAAGAGACCCAGTACTTC,CASSLRGGVRRQETQYF
TRBD1,NA,TRBJ1-5,TRBV19,TGTGCCAGCCGGGACAGGGGTCGTCAGCCCCAGCATTTT,CASRDRGRQPQHF
TRBD1,NA,TRBJ1-5,TRBV19,TGTGCCAGTAAAAGGACAGGGATACAGCCCCAGCATTTT,CASKRTGIQPQHF
TRBD1,NA,TRBJ1-1,TRBV27,TGTGCCAGCAGTTTATCCCCTTACAGGGGGCTATCTATGAACACTGAAGCTTTCTTT,CASSLSPYRGLSMNTEAFF
TRBD2,NA,TRBJ2-3,TRBV3-1/TRBV3-2,TGTGCCAGCAGCCAAGGTCCTGGGCGGGGGGATACGCAGTATTTT,CASSQGPGRGDTQYF
TRBD1,once,TRBJ1-4,TRBV9,TGTGCCAGCAGCCCGGTAGGGGGCAGCACGGCAAAACTGTTTTTT,CASSPVGGSTAKLFF
TRBD2,NA,TRBJ2-1,TRBV5-1,TGCGCCAGCAGCTTGGGGTCCAGCGGGGGGGGCGATGAGCAGTTCTTC,CASSLGSSGGGDEQFF
NA,NA,TRBJ1-4,TRBV18,TGTGCCAGCTCACCACCCCTGGGGCCTAATGAAAAACTGTTTTTT,CASSPPLGPNEKLFF